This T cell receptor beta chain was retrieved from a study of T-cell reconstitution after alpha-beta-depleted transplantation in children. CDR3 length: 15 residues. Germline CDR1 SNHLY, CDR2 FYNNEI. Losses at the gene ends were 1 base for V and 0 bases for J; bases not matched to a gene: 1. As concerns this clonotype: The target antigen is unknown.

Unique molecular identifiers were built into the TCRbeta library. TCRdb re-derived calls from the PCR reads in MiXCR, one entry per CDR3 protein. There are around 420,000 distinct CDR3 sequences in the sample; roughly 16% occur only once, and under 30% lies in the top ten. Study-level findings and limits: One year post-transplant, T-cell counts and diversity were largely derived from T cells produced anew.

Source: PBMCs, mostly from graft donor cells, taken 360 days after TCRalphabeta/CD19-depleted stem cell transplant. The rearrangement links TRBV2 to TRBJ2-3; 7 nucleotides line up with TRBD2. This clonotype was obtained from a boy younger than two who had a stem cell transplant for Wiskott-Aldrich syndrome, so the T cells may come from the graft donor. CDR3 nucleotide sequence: TGTGCCAGCAGTGAAGGGCGGGGGAGCACAGATACGCAGTATTTT. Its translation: CASSEGRGSTDTQYF.